One sample yielded the 9 T cell receptor beta chains listed below, sequenced in a study of cytomegalovirus exposure and HLA in healthy donors. Amplification used 60 Vbeta primers and 13 Jbeta primers. Clones were sequenced by immunoSEQ multiplex PCR, and TCRdb holds only the in-frame ones, with some missing. This sample has around 100,000 clones; roughly 72% occur once, and the top ten carry approximately 5%. The sample taken for sequencing was PBMCs. Receptors were obtained from a young woman in good health and CMV-seropositive.

This clone was found a few times. This chain joins TRBV25-1 and TRBJ2-1, with 9 bases that match TRBD2. Trimming took 9 bases from V and 10 from J; bases not matched to a gene: 25. Germline-derived CDR1 and CDR2 are MGHDK and SYGVNS. This CDR3 has 18 residues. CDR3 DNA sequence: TGTGCCAGTACGCGATACAATGAGTCTAGCGGGAATCTCAACGAGCAGTTCTTC. Residues: CASTRYNESSGNLNEQFF.

This clone is a singleton in its sample. The rearrangement links TRBV25-1 to TRBJ2-7; D remains unclear. CDR1 and CDR2 from the germline V gene are MGHDK and SYGVNS. V was cut by 2 bases and J by 5 bases, with 7 bases left in between. The CDR3 is 12 amino acids. This chain's CDR3 is CASSERSHEQYF. CDR3 coding DNA: TGTGCCAGCAGTGAACGGTCCCACGAGCAGTACTTC.

This chain joins TRBV27 and TRBJ1-1; D may be TRBD1 (6 bases). The CDR3 covers 13 residues. Germline loops: CDR1 MNHEY, CDR2 SMNVEV (reference sequence). The V end lost 8 bases, the J end lost 1 base, and 11 bases lay between the germline ends. The CDR3 protein is CASQGGWNTEAFF. The CDR3 DNA reads TGTGCCAGCCAAGGGGGTTGGAACACTGAAGCTTTCTTT.

There are a few counts of this clone. Given a far larger clone just one base away, this is likely a sequencing read error. V is TRBV6-1 and J is TRBJ2-7, with 10 bases fitting TRBD2. The germline V gene has CDR1 MNHNS and CDR2 SASEGT. J gave up 0 bases and V 6 bases, and 5 bases lay outside the gene matches. This CDR3 has 15 residues. This chain's CDR3 is CASSERTSGSYEQYV. As DNA, the CDR3 is TGTGCCAGCAGCGAACGGACTAGCGGCTCCTACGAGCAGTACGTC.

The chain uses TRBV30 and TRBJ2-4; 8 nucleotides align to TRBD2. The CDR3 loop spans 14 amino acids. Losses at the gene ends were 2 bases for V and 5 bases for J; bases not matched to a gene: 5. Germline CDR1 GTSNPN, CDR2 SVGIG (reference sequence). This CDR3 is CAWSTSGTQNIQYF. CDR3 nucleotides: TGTGCCTGGAGTACTAGCGGAACCCAAAACATTCAGTACTTC.

The J gene is TRBJ1-1, the V gene TRBV6-1, with D possibly matching TRBD1 (6 bases). Looked up from germline, CDR1 is MNHNS and CDR2 is SASEGT. V lost 9 bases, J lost 4 bases, and 18 bases lay in between. The CDR3 length is 14 residues. CDR3 sequence (DNA): TGTGCCAGTTTAAGGGGGTATGTCGGCACTGAAGCTTTCTTT. It specifies CASLRGYVGTEAFF.

The sample holds a few counts of this clone. V is TRBV6-5 and J is TRBJ2-1; 10 positions agree with TRBD2. The germline V gene has CDR1 MNHEY and CDR2 SVGAGI. The V segment lost 6 bases and the J segment 9 bases; nucleotides outside the gene matches: 11. The CDR3 totals 15 residues. This CDR3 is CASSGTSGIGAEQFF. The CDR3 region has the DNA TGTGCCAGCAGCGGAACTAGCGGGATTGGGGCTGAGCAGTTCTTC.

V is TRBV10-3 and J is TRBJ1-2, with D hard to call. V was clipped by 4 bases and J by 1 base, with 7 bases between them. The CDR3 covers 13 residues. From germline, CDR1 is ENHRY and CDR2 SYGVKD. Here the CDR3 reads CAISVQNNYGYTF. In DNA, the CDR3 is TGTGCCATCAGTGTACAGAATAACTATGGCTACACCTTC.

This clone showed up just a few times. The CDR3 DNA is TGTGCCATCAGTAGGGACACTTCGAACACTGAAGCTTTCTTT. Amino acid sequence: CAISRDTSNTEAFF. V usage is TRBV10-3 and J usage is TRBJ1-1; weak D call: TRBD1 (6 bases). The CDR3 contains 14 residues. Germline V gene sequence: CDR1 ENHRY, CDR2 SYGVKD. V dropped 5 bases and J dropped 1 base, with 11 bases sitting between them.